This TCR beta chain originates from a study of technical replicates of blood from a handful of donors. Produced via immunoSEQ multiplex PCR; TCRdb's table is partial and in-frame only. The sample has approximately 74,000 clones; 98% are singletons. Germline CDR1 is SGHTA and CDR2 is FQGNSA. The CDR3 runs 14 residues. V was clipped by 5 bases and J by 3 bases, with 13 bases between them. The receptor comes from a human donor in good health. The rearrangement joins TRBV7-2 to TRBJ1-1; D gene uncertain. Sequenced: T cells isolated from PBMCs. The CDR3 loop is CASSLAWRYTEAFF. CDR3 nucleotide sequence: TGTGCCAGCAGCCTCGCCTGGAGGTACACTGAAGCTTTCTTT.